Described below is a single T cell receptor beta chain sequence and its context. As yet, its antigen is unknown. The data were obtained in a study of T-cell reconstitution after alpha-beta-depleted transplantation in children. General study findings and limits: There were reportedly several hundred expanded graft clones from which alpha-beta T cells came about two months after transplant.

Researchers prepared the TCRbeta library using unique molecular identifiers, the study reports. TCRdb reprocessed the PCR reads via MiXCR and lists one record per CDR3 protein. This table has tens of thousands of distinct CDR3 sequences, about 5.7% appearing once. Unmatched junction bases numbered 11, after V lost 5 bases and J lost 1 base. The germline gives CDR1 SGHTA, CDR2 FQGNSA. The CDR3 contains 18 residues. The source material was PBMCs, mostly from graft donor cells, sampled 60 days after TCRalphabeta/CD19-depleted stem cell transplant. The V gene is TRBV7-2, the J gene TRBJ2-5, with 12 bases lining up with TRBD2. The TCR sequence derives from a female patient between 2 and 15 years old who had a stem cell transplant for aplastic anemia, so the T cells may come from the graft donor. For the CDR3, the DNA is TGTGCCAGCAGCCCCCGACTAGCGGGGGCCCCCCTCCAAGAGACCCAGTACTTC. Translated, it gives CASSPRLAGAPLQETQYF. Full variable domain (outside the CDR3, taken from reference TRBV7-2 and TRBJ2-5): GAGVSQSPSNKVTEKGKDVELRCDPISGHTALYWYRQSLGQGLEFLIYFQGNSAPDKSGLPSDRFSAERTGGSVSTLTIQRTQQEDSAVYLCASSPRLAGAPLQETQYFGPGTRLLVL.